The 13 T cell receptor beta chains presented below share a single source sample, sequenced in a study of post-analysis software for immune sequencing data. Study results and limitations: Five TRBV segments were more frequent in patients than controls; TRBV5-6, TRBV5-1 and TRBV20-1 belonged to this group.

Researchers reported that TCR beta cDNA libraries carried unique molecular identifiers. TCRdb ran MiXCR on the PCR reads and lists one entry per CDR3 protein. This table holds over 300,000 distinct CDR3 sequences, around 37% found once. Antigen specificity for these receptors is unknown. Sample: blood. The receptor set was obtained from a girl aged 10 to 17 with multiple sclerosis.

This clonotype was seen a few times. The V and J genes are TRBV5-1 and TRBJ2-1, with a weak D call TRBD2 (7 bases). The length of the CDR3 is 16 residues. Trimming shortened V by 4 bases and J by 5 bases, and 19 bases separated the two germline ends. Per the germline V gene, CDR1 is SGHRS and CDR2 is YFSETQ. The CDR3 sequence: CASSPDGWGGNNEQFF. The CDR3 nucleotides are TGCGCCAGCAGCCCGGATGGGTGGGGGGGCAACAATGAGCAGTTCTTC.

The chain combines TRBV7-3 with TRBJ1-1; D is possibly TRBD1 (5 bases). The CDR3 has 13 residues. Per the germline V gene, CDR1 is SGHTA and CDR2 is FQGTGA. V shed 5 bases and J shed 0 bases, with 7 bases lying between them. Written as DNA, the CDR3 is TGTGCCAGCAGCACGACAGTGAACACTGAAGCTTTCTTT. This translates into CASSTTVNTEAFF.

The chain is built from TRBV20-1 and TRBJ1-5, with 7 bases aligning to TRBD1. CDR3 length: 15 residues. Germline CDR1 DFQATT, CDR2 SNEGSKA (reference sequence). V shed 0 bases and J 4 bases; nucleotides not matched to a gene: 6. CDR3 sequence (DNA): TGCAGTGCTAGAGATCGGGGACAGTTTAATCAGCCCCAGCATTTT. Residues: CSARDRGQFNQPQHF.

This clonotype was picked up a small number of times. The DNA for the CDR3 is TGTGCCAGCAGTTACTCGAGGGTAGCGGCCTTCAATGAGCAGTTCTTC. It is translated as CASSYSRVAAFNEQFF. This chain connects TRBV6-2 or TRBV6-3 to TRBJ2-1; perhaps TRBD2 as D (6 bases). Per germline, CDR1 MNHEY and CDR2 SVGEGT. This CDR3 spans 16 amino acids. Deletions cut 0 bases from V and 6 bases from J, with 15 bases between.

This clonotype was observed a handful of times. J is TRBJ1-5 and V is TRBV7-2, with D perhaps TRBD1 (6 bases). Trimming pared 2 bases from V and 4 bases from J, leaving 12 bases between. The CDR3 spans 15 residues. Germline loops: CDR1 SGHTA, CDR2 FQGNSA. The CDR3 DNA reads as TGTGCCAGCAGCTTAAAAGGGGGGGAAAATCAGCCCCAGCATTTT. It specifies CASSLKGGENQPQHF.

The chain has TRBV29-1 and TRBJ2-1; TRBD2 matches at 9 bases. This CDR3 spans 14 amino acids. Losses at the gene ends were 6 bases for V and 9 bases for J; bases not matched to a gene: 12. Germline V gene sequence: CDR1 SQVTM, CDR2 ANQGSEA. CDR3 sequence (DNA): TGCAGCGTCTCGGAGGCGGGAGGGGCGGGTGAGCAGTTCTTC. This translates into CSVSEAGGAGEQFF.

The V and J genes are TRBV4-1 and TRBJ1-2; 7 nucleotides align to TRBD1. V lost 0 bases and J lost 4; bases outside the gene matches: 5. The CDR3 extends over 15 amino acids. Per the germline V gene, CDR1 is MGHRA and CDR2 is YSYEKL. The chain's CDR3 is CASSQDPRGSYGYTF. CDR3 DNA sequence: TGCGCCAGCAGCCAAGATCCCAGGGGGTCCTATGGCTACACCTTC.

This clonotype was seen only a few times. The DNA of the CDR3 is TGTGCCAGCACGGGACAGATGAACACTGAAGCTTTCTTT. This encodes CASTGQMNTEAFF. V gene TRBV6-1 combines with J gene TRBJ1-1; TRBD1 matches at 7 bases. CDR3 length: 13 residues. V was pared by 7 bases and J by 0 bases, with 2 bases of the junction left unmatched. Germline-derived CDR1 and CDR2 are MNHNS and SASEGT.

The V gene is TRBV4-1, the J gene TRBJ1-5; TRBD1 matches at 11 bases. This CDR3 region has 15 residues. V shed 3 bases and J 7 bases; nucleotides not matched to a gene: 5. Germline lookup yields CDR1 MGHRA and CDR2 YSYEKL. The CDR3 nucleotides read TGCGCCAGCAGCCACGGACAGGGGGCTGGCCAGCCCCAGCATTTT. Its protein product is CASSHGQGAGQPQHF.

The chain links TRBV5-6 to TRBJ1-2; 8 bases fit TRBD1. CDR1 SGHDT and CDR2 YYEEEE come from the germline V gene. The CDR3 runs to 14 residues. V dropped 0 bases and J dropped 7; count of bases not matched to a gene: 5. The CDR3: CASSLGRGRSGYTF. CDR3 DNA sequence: TGTGCCAGCAGCTTGGGCAGGGGGCGCTCTGGCTACACCTTC. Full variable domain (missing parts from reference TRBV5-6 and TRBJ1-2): DAGVTQSPTHLIKTRGQQVTLRCSPKSGHDTVSWYQQALGQGPQFIFQYYEEEERQRGNFPDRFSGHQFPNYSSELNVNALLLGDSALYLCASSLGRGRSGYTFGSGTRLTVV.

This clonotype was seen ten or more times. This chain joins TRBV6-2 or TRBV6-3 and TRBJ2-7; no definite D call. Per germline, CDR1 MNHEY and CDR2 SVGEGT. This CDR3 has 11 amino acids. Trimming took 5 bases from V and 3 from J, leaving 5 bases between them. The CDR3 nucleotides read TGTGCCAGCAGTAACTACTACGAGCAGTACTTC. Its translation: CASSNYYEQYF.

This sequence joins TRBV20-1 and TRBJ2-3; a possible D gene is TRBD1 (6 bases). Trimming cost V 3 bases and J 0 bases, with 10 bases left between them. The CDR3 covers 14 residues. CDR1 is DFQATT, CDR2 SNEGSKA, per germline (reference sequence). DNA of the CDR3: TGCAGTGCTAGGGACAGTGCAAGCACAGATACGCAGTATTTT. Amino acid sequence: CSARDSASTDTQYF.

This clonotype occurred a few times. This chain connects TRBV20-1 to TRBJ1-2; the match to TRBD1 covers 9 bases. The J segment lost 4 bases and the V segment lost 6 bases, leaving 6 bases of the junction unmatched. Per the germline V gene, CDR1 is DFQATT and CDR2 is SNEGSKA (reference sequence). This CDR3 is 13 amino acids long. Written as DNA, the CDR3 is TGCAGTGCCACTGGGACAGGGACCTATGGCTACACCTTC. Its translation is CSATGTGTYGYTF.